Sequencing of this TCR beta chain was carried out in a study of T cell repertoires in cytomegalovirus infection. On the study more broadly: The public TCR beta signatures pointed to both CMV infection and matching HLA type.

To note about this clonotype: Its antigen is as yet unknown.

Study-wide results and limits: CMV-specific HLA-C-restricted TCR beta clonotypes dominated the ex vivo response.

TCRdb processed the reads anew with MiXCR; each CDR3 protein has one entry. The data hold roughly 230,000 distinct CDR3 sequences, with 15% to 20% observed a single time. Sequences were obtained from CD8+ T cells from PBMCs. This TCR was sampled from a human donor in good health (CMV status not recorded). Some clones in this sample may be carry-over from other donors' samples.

In nucleotides, the CDR3 is TGTGCCAGCAGTTCAATTACCGTTCGACCGGGGGACAGGGACTACGAGCAGTACTTC. The encoded protein is CASSSITVRPGDRDYEQYF. This chain connects TRBV28 to TRBJ2-7; TRBD1 matches at 9 bases. Trimming at V came to 4 bases and at J to 3 bases, leaving 19 bases not matched to a gene. This CDR3 is built from 19 residues. CDR1 MDHEN and CDR2 SYDVKM come from the germline V gene.